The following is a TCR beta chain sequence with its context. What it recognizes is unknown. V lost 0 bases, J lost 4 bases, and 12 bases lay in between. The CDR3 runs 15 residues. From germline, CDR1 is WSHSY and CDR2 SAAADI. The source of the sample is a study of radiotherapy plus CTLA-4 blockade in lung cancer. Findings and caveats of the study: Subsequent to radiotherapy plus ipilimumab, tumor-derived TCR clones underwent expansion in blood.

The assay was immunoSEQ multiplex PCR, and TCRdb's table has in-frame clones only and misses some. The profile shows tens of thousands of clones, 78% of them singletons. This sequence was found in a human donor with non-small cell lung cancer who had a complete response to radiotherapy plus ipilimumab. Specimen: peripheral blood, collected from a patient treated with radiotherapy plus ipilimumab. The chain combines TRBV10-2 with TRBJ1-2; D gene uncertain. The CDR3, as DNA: TGCGCCAGCAGTGAGTCGACTCGTGGTTTCTATGGCTACACCTTC. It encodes CASSESTRGFYGYTF.